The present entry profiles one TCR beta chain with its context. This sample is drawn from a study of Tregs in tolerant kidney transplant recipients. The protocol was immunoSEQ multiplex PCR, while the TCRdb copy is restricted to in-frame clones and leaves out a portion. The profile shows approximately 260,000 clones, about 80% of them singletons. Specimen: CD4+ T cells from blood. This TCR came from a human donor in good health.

The CDR3 protein is CASRKQDSNQPQHF. The CDR3 DNA reads TGTGCCAGCAGGAAACAGGATAGCAATCAGCCCCAGCATTTT. The rearrangement links TRBV2 to TRBJ1-5; tentatively, D is TRBD1 (5 bases). CDR1 and CDR2 (germline): SNHLY, FYNNEI. Trimming removed 6 bases from V and 0 bases from J, with 9 bases in between. This CDR3 is 14 amino acids long.